The 30 T cell receptor beta chains listed next were all sequenced from one sample in a study of blood T cells in healthy people across ages. A second PCR of 7 to 11 cycles used a sample-barcoded 5' primer and a J-beta primer mix. In TCRdb, the 5' RACE reads were re-called with MiXCR into one record per CDR3 protein. The repertoire includes about 1.8 million distinct CDR3 sequences, 49% of them detected once, and about 2.1% sits in the top ten. Sequences were obtained from blood. These receptors were taken from a woman aged 40 to 50 in good health.

V is TRBV5-1 and J is TRBJ2-3; possible D gene TRBD2, 5 bases. Germline V lookup: CDR1 SGHRS, CDR2 YFSETQ. This CDR3 spans 14 amino acids. V was cut by 1 base and J by 5 bases, with 11 bases left in between. In nucleotides, the CDR3 is TGCGCCAGCAGCTTGCGGGAATTTGGAGATACGCAGTATTTT. Translation: CASSLREFGDTQYF.

The genes are TRBV20-1 and TRBJ2-5; D may be TRBD1 or TRBD2 (5 bases each). This CDR3 contains 15 residues. With 6 bases removed from V and 2 bases from J, the gap between germline ends came to 19 bases. Germline loops: CDR1 DFQATT, CDR2 SNEGSKA (reference sequence). DNA for the CDR3: TGCAGTGCCCCCCGAGGTGGGGGTTGGCAAGAGACCCAGTACTTC. Translation gives CSAPRGGGWQETQYF.

This clonotype was counted between two and nine times. The germline gene is not matched at one end of the junction; a read error may be the cause. The chain recombines TRBV5-1 with TRBJ2-5; possible D gene TRBD2, 5 bases. Per the germline V gene, CDR1 is SGHRS and CDR2 is YFSETQ. The CDR3 spans 15 residues. The CDR3 loop is CTSSSLGLREETQYF. The CDR3, as DNA: TGCACCAGCAGCTCACTAGGGCTCCGAGAAGAGACCCAGTACTTC.

The chain links TRBV7-9 to TRBJ2-7, with D uncertain. Germline values: CDR1 SEHNR, CDR2 FQNEAQ (reference sequence). The CDR3 is made up of 14 amino acids. V lost 7 bases and J lost 2, with 15 bases in between. This CDR3 is CASNRWTDPYEQYF. CDR3 nucleotides: TGTGCCAGCAACCGATGGACCGACCCCTACGAGCAGTACTTC.

J is TRBJ1-2 and V is TRBV7-2; tentative D call: TRBD1 (5 bases). With 6 bases removed from V and 3 bases from J, the gap between germline ends came to 11 bases. The CDR3 spans 13 residues. Germline assignment: CDR1 SGHTA and CDR2 FQGNSA. The CDR3 reads CASRVDSDYGYTF. Here the CDR3 DNA reads TGTGCCAGCAGGGTAGACAGTGACTATGGCTACACCTTC.

In this sample, this clonotype turned up a few times. The gene calls are TRBV29-1 and TRBJ2-7, with a weak D call TRBD1 (6 bases). V lost 7 bases, J lost 7 bases, and 20 bases lay in between. This CDR3 has 13 residues. The germline gives CDR1 SQVTM, CDR2 ANQGSEA. Written as DNA, the CDR3 is TGCAGCGCCCGACAGGCTTCCTACAATGAGCAGTACTTC. Its translation is CSARQASYNEQYF.

This clonotype was seen a handful of times. The genes are TRBV28 and TRBJ2-3, with D possibly being TRBD2 (6 bases). In germline, CDR1 is MDHEN, CDR2 SYDVKM. Trimming removed 7 bases at V and 1 base at J, with 15 bases between. The CDR3 covers 15 residues. The CDR3 bases are TGTGCCAGCAACCTTAGGTCGGGGGGCACAGATACGCAGTATTTT. Residues: CASNLRSGGTDTQYF.

This clonotype has only a few counts. The V call is TRBV20-1, the J call TRBJ2-7, with 10 nucleotides matching TRBD2. V was clipped by 0 bases and J by 0 bases; unmatched bases: 5. In germline, CDR1 is DFQATT, CDR2 SNEGSKA (reference sequence). The CDR3 runs to 16 residues. The CDR3 DNA sequence: TGCAGTGCTAGAGATCGCACTAGCGGGGACTCCTACGAGCAGTACTTC. This gives the protein CSARDRTSGDSYEQYF.

The V call is TRBV12-3 or TRBV12-4, the J call TRBJ2-5; D gene uncertain. Trimming took 9 bases from V and 6 from J, leaving 17 bases between them. The CDR3 sequence is 13 residues long. Written as DNA, the CDR3 is TGTGCCAGGGTCCTCGGGTTTGTGCAGACCCAGTACTTC. Residues: CARVLGFVQTQYF.

This clonotype was counted only a few times. The gene calls are TRBV6-2 or TRBV6-3 and TRBJ2-1; TRBD1 matches at 7 bases. The CDR3 contains 18 residues. Losses at the gene ends were 1 base for V and 4 bases for J; bases not matched to a gene: 13. Germline lookup yields CDR1 MNHEY and CDR2 SVGEGT. The CDR3 coding sequence is TGTGCCAGCAGTTACTTACCGACTAAAGGGGGCGGTTACAATGAGCAGTTCTTC. It yields the protein CASSYLPTKGGGYNEQFF.

This sequence joins TRBV7-2 and TRBJ2-3; 11 positions match TRBD1. Trimming took 5 bases from V and 0 from J; bases not matched to a gene: 16. Germline CDR1 and CDR2: SGHTA and FQGNSA. This CDR3 comprises 20 residues. The CDR3 here is CASSIRGQGALPWSTDTQYF. The CDR3 nucleotides are TGTGCCAGCAGCATTCGAGGACAGGGGGCTCTCCCCTGGAGCACAGATACGCAGTATTTT.

In its sample, this clonotype was seen a few times. The chain joins TRBV4-3 to TRBJ1-2, with a weak D call TRBD1 (6 bases). Trimming took off 4 bases at V and 0 bases at J, with 9 bases between the two ends. CDR1 LGHNA and CDR2 YSLEER come from the germline V gene. The CDR3 contains 14 residues. CDR3: CASSPGVSNYGYTF. For the CDR3, the DNA is TGCGCCAGCAGCCCAGGGGTATCTAACTATGGCTACACCTTC.

This clonotype was observed a handful of times. The chain combines TRBV10-3 with TRBJ1-2, with 7 bases identical to TRBD1. The V gene's germline CDR1 is ENHRY and CDR2 SYGVKD. CDR3 size: 13 residues. V lost 6 bases and J lost 6; bases outside the gene matches: 7. The CDR3 sequence is CAISPFTGDGYTF. The CDR3 bases are TGTGCCATCAGCCCCTTCACAGGGGATGGCTACACCTTC.

The chain recombines TRBV9 with TRBJ2-1, with 12 nucleotides matching TRBD2. The J call may be wrong; the DNA end is better matched by TRBJ2-7. The germline V gene has CDR1 SGDLS and CDR2 YYNGEE. This CDR3 contains 18 residues. CDR3 region: CASSGSTSGGSSYNEQYF. CDR3 DNA sequence: TGTGCCAGCAGCGGATCGACTAGCGGGGGAAGCTCCTACAATGAGCAGTACTTC.

V usage is TRBV9 and J usage is TRBJ1-2, with D hard to call. The length of the CDR3 is 10 residues. V lost 3 bases, J lost 8 bases, and 5 bases lay in between. CDR1 is SGDLS and CDR2 is YYNGEE in the germline V gene. The CDR3 bases are TGTGCCAGCAGCGGTAAAGGCTACACCTTC. This codes for CASSGKGYTF.

The V call is TRBV9, the J call TRBJ2-4; TRBD1 might be the D (7 bases). Germline values: CDR1 SGDLS, CDR2 YYNGEE. Between the trimmed V and J ends, which lost 1 base and 9 bases, there was a span of 11 bases. The CDR3 contains 13 residues. CDR3 residues: CASSVRQGGIQYF. The CDR3 DNA reads as TGTGCCAGCAGCGTACGTCAGGGGGGCATTCAGTACTTC.

This chain connects TRBV20-1 to TRBJ1-1, with D maybe TRBD1 (6 bases). This CDR3 is 13 amino acids long. V lost 6 bases to trimming and J lost 1 base, with 12 bases between them. Per the germline V gene, CDR1 is DFQATT and CDR2 is SNEGSKA (reference sequence). CDR3 in DNA: TGCAGTGCCCGGGGGGGGCCGAACACTGAAGCTTTCTTT. It specifies CSARGGPNTEAFF.

The gene calls are TRBV10-3 and TRBJ1-1; 9 bases agree with TRBD1. The CDR3 is made up of 15 amino acids. Germline V CDR1 and CDR2: ENHRY, SYGVKD. Trimming took 5 bases from V and 1 from J; bases not matched to a gene: 5. CDR3 amino acids: CAISTDRGKNTEAFF. CDR3 nucleotides: TGTGCCATCAGTACCGACAGGGGGAAGAACACTGAAGCTTTCTTT.

The CDR3 bases are TGCGCCAGCAGCTTGGACGGGACACCGAGCTCCTACAATGAGCAGTTCTTC. Translated, it gives CASSLDGTPSSYNEQFF. The chain combines TRBV5-1 with TRBJ2-1; TRBD1 is a possible D gene (6 bases). CDR1 is SGHRS, CDR2 YFSETQ, per germline. This CDR3 region has 17 residues. Trimming took off 0 bases at V and 0 bases at J, with 13 bases between the two ends.

On this clonotype: An end of the junction does not agree with germline; a read error may underlie this. J is TRBJ2-5 and V is TRBV28, with a weak D call TRBD2 (5 bases). The J call is doubtful: the DNA matches TRBJ2-7 better. Germline V gives CDR1 MDHEN, CDR2 SYDVKM. CDR3 length: 15 amino acids. The CDR3 sequence is CGSSPSLGGTYEQYF. Here the CDR3 DNA reads TGTGGCAGCAGTCCCTCACTTGGAGGTACCTACGAGCAGTACTTC.

This clonotype occurred a few times. The CDR3 loop reads CASSLAGGGRNEQFF. CDR3 in DNA: TGTGCCAGCAGCTTAGCTGGCGGGGGGCGGAATGAGCAGTTCTTC. The chain combines TRBV7-2 with TRBJ2-1; TRBD2 aligns across 8 bases. Trimming cost V 0 bases and J 7 bases; bases outside gene matches: 5. The CDR3 covers 15 residues. In germline, CDR1 is SGHTA, CDR2 FQGNSA.

This clonotype was detected ten times or more. One end of the junction fails to match germline, which may point to a read error. The J gene is TRBJ2-3, the V gene TRBV5-1; no definite D call. This CDR3 comprises 14 residues. The germline V gene has CDR1 SGHRS and CDR2 YFSETQ. The CDR3 DNA is TGTGCCAGCAGCTTGGAAGGTTACACAGATACGCAGTATTTT. Its protein is CASSLEGYTDTQYF.

The chain combines TRBV20-1 with TRBJ1-1; 11 bases agree with TRBD1. This CDR3 is built from 17 residues. The V and J ends lost 0 bases and 3 bases, in that order; junction bases with no gene match: 9. The germline V gene encodes CDR1 DFQATT and CDR2 SNEGSKA (reference sequence). CDR3 region: CSARDPGQGVWDTEAFF. The CDR3 nucleotides read TGCAGTGCTAGAGATCCGGGACAGGGGGTTTGGGACACTGAAGCTTTCTTT.

Comments on this clonotype: One junction end disagrees with the germline gene, perhaps due to a read error. This sequence joins TRBV2 and TRBJ1-2, with D unclear. The CDR3 is 12 residues long. CDR1 and CDR2 (germline): SNHLY, FYNNEI. The CDR3 is CASNSLGYAYTF. For the CDR3, the DNA is TGTGCCAGCAACTCACTTGGCTATGCCTACACCTTC.

The chain carries TRBV9 and TRBJ2-1, with TRBD2 identical over 7 bases. In germline, CDR1 is SGDLS, CDR2 YYNGEE. The CDR3 extends over 17 amino acids. V shed 3 bases, J shed 4 bases, and the junction held 13 bases outside the gene matches. CDR3 amino acids: CASSAGVGGEGYNEQFF. CDR3 bases: TGTGCCAGCAGCGCGGGGGTGGGGGGGGAAGGATACAATGAGCAGTTCTTC. The full variable domain, its missing parts supplied by reference TRBV9 and TRBJ2-1, is DSGVTQTPKHLITATGQRVTLRCSPRSGDLSVYWYQQSLDQGLQFLIQYYNGEERAKGNILERFSAQQFPDLHSELNLSSLELGDSALYFCASSAGVGGEGYNEQFFGPGTRLTVL.

V gene TRBV28 combines with J gene TRBJ1-2; D not certain. V was clipped by 6 bases and J by 8 bases, with 13 bases between them. The CDR3 is 12 amino acids. Germline CDR1 is MDHEN and CDR2 is SYDVKM. CDR3 sequence: CASRPLTGGYTF. CDR3 nucleotide sequence: TGTGCCAGCAGGCCTTTAACGGGGGGCTACACCTTC.

This clonotype was detected ten times or more. This chain uses TRBV7-2 with TRBJ2-3; 10 bases match TRBD2. V gave up 1 base and J gave up 1 base; unmatched junction bases: 2. The CDR3 runs 16 residues. Germline loops: CDR1 SGHTA, CDR2 FQGNSA. The CDR3 DNA follows: TGTGCCAGCAGCTTAGGAGCGGGGGGGCGCACAGATACGCAGTATTTT. Translated: CASSLGAGGRTDTQYF. The whole variable domain, remainder taken from reference TRBV7-2 and TRBJ2-3, is GAGVSQSPSNKVTEKGKDVELRCDPISGHTALYWYRQSLGQGLEFLIYFQGNSAPDKSGLPSDRFSAERTGGSVSTLTIQRTQQEDSAVYLCASSLGAGGRTDTQYFGPGTRLTVL.

The chain joins TRBV6-6 to TRBJ1-5; 11 bases agree with TRBD1. With V trimmed by 6 bases and J by 2 bases, 9 bases remained unmatched. The CDR3 loop spans 17 amino acids. Germline loops: CDR1 MNHNY, CDR2 SVGAGI (reference sequence). The CDR3 protein is CASSLGTGGTGNQPQHF. CDR3 coding DNA: TGTGCCAGCAGCCTCGGGACAGGGGGAACGGGCAATCAGCCCCAGCATTTT.

The V call is TRBV7-9, the J call TRBJ2-7; 9 nucleotides align to TRBD2. With V trimmed by 0 bases and J by 0 bases, 6 bases remained unmatched. Germline V gives CDR1 SEHNR, CDR2 FQNEAQ (reference sequence). The CDR3 is 17 residues long. Written as DNA, the CDR3 is TGTGCCAGCAGCTTAGCGCTTTCTAGCGGGGCCTCCTACGAGCAGTACTTC. This sequence encodes CASSLALSSGASYEQYF. Full variable domain (outside the CDR3, taken from reference TRBV7-9 and TRBJ2-7): DTGVSQNPRHKITKRGQNVTFRCDPISEHNRLYWYRQTLGQGPEFLTYFQNEAQLEKSRLLSDRFSAERPKGSFSTLEIQRTEQGDSAMYLCASSLALSSGASYEQYFGPGTRLTVT.

The chain carries TRBV12-3 or TRBV12-4 and TRBJ2-7; D not resolved. The CDR3 has 13 amino acids. V was shortened by 1 base and J by 2 bases, with 6 bases between the two germline ends. The CDR3 DNA sequence: TGTGCCAGCAGTTTAGAGGCAACCTACGAGCAGTACTTC. Translation: CASSLEATYEQYF.